The source of this TCR beta chain is a study of Ad26.COV2.S vaccination and SARS-CoV-2 variants. Study information: Donor allocation was to the COV1001 Ad26.COV2.S trial arm.

Treatment noted: some 19 received Ad26.COV2.S at low or high dose, single or two shots; about 5 received placebo; per-sample allocation not given. Samples analyzed were those drawn on day 63 after the first vaccine or placebo injection. Donor was an adult aged 18-55 years in Boston. There are 16 residues in the CDR3. Germline V gene sequence: CDR1 MGHRA, CDR2 YSYEKL. Trimming stripped 0 bases from V and 0 bases from J, with 11 bases between. The table came from immunoSEQ multiplex PCR; TCRdb's copy has only in-frame clones and leaves some out. The sample gives 380,000 or so clones, under 90% of which show up once; more than 7% is in the top ten.

The sample here was peripheral blood, taken in a trial of Ad26.COV2.S vaccine versus placebo. The chain couples TRBV4-1 to TRBJ1-1, with D unresolved. This TCR was recovered from a person aged 18 to 59 who received the Ad26.COV2.S COVID-19 vaccine or a placebo. CDR3 region: CASSQDGLHMNTEAFF. For the CDR3, the DNA is TGCGCCAGCAGCCAAGATGGTCTGCACATGAACACTGAAGCTTTCTTT.